Listed below are T cell receptor beta chains from one sample, sequenced in a study of blood T cells in healthy people across ages. TCRdb passed the 5' RACE reads through MiXCR, listing each CDR3 protein once. The sample contains 850,000 to 1,000,000 distinct CDR3 sequences, under 50% of which appear only once. Sequenced: blood. The receptors originated from a young man in good health. Each CDR3 is given with its conserved first and last residue. The order of the fields is clone size, D gene, J gene, V gene, CDR3 protein, CDR3 DNA. D genes are given only for firm matches. Not all rows give a size; the values are once, few, many and, for expanded clones, a class.

size: -
D: TRBD1
J: TRBJ2-5
V: TRBV7-9
CDR3: CASTQQGFQETQYF
DNA: TGTGCCAGCACTCAACAGGGGTTCCAAGAGACCCAGTACTTC

size: few
D: -
J: TRBJ2-3
V: TRBV27
CDR3: CASSLGPGLPTQYF
DNA: TGTGCCAGCAGTTTAGGACCGGGACTCCCTACGCAGTATTTT

size: few
D: TRBD2
J: TRBJ2-3
V: TRBV11-2
CDR3: CASSLDLAGALDTQYF
DNA: TGTGCCAGCAGCTTAGATCTAGCGGGAGCCTTGGATACGCAGTATTTT

size: -
D: -
J: TRBJ2-5
V: TRBV6-5
CDR3: CASSYSGVEQYF
DNA: TGTGCCAGCAGTTACTCTGGGGTTGAGCAGTACTTC

size: -
D: TRBD1
J: TRBJ1-2
V: TRBV7-9
CDR3: CASSLGDSGIYGYTF
DNA: TGTGCCAGCAGCTTAGGGGACAGTGGGATCTATGGCTACACCTTC

size: -
D: -
J: TRBJ2-6
V: TRBV18
CDR3: CASSPEKGTPWANVLTF
DNA: TGTGCCAGCTCACCGGAAAAAGGGACTCCCTGGGCCAACGTCCTGACTTTC

size: few
D: TRBD1
J: TRBJ2-1
V: TRBV4-1
CDR3: CASSQEDRGNNEQFF
DNA: TGCGCCAGCAGCCAAGAGGACAGGGGCAACAATGAGCAGTTCTTC

size: few
D: TRBD2
J: TRBJ2-1
V: TRBV4-1
CDR3: CASGDSGLDDNEQFF
DNA: TGCGCCAGCGGAGATAGCGGACTAGACGACAATGAGCAGTTCTTC

size: -
D: -
J: TRBJ2-3
V: TRBV9
CDR3: CASSDPATGGTDTQYF
DNA: TGTGCCAGCAGCGACCCGGCTACCGGTGGAACAGATACGCAGTATTTT

size: -
D: -
J: TRBJ2-5
V: TRBV15
CDR3: CATSTTSPYQETQYF
DNA: TGTGCCACCAGCACCACTTCACCGTACCAAGAGACCCAGTACTTC

size: -
D: -
J: TRBJ1-1
V: TRBV29-1
CDR3: CSVDPRGVNTEAFF
DNA: TGCAGCGTTGACCCGCGGGGGGTGAACACTGAAGCTTTCTTT

size: -
D: TRBD2
J: TRBJ2-1
V: TRBV4-1
CDR3: CASSHLGAGAYNEQFF
DNA: TGCGCCAGCAGCCATTTAGGAGCGGGGGCCTACAATGAGCAGTTCTTC

size: -
D: -
J: TRBJ2-2
V: TRBV7-8
CDR3: CASSLNRNTGELFF
DNA: TGTGCCAGCAGCTTAAATAGGAACACCGGGGAGCTGTTTTTT

size: -
D: -
J: TRBJ2-2
V: TRBV6-2/TRBV6-3
CDR3: CASTEAGGPNTGELFF
DNA: TGTGCCAGCACGGAGGCTGGCGGTCCGAACACCGGGGAGCTGTTTTTT

size: once
D: -
J: TRBJ1-5
V: TRBV20-1
CDR3: CSARSAQAVGNQPQHF
DNA: TGCAGTGCTAGATCGGCCCAAGCGGTGGGCAATCAGCCCCAGCATTTT

size: once
D: -
J: TRBJ2-5
V: TRBV7-2
CDR3: CASSILRAGEQYF
DNA: TGTGCCAGCAGCATTCTAAGGGCAGGAGAGCAGTACTTC

size: few
D: TRBD1
J: TRBJ2-7
V: TRBV28
CDR3: CASSLGDRAGEQYF
DNA: TGTGCCAGCAGTTTAGGGGACAGGGCTGGCGAGCAGTACTTC

size: once
D: -
J: TRBJ2-2
V: TRBV7-9
CDR3: CASSLFRSNTGELFF
DNA: TGTGCCAGCAGCCTATTCAGATCGAACACCGGGGAGCTGTTTTTT

size: -
D: -
J: TRBJ2-3
V: TRBV12-3/TRBV12-4
CDR3: CASSGQKHPDTQYF
DNA: TGTGCCAGCAGCGGACAGAAACACCCAGATACGCAGTATTTT

size: -
D: -
J: TRBJ2-7
V: TRBV7-2
CDR3: CASSLAKGTEQYF
DNA: TGTGCCAGCAGCTTAGCAAAGGGAACCGAGCAGTACTTC

size: -
D: -
J: TRBJ2-2
V: TRBV11-2
CDR3: CASSFRQANTGELFF
DNA: TGTGCCAGCAGCTTCAGGCAGGCGAACACCGGGGAGCTGTTTTTT

size: -
D: TRBD1
J: TRBJ1-6
V: TRBV20-1
CDR3: CSARTGGNSPPHF
DNA: TGCAGTGCTAGGACAGGGGGGAATTCACCCCCCCACTTT

size: -
D: -
J: TRBJ1-5
V: TRBV3-1
CDR3: CASSQDGASHSNRPQHF
DNA: TGTGCCAGCAGCCAAGACGGGGCCAGCCATAGCAATCGGCCCCAGCATTTT

size: -
D: TRBD2
J: TRBJ2-7
V: TRBV2
CDR3: CASSSGVISYEQYF
DNA: TGTGCCAGCAGTAGCGGGGTCATCTCCTACGAGCAGTACTTC

size: -
D: -
J: TRBJ2-7
V: TRBV10-3
CDR3: CAMGTDSSYEQYF
DNA: TGTGCCATGGGGACTGACAGCTCCTACGAGCAGTACTTC

size: few
D: TRBD1
J: TRBJ1-5
V: TRBV6-5
CDR3: CASSRTGSSNQPQHF
DNA: TGTGCCAGCAGTCGGACAGGGAGTAGCAATCAGCCCCAGCATTTT

size: few
D: -
J: TRBJ1-6
V: TRBV4-2
CDR3: CASSQERARPLHF
DNA: TGTGCCAGCAGCCAAGAAAGGGCTCGGCCCCTCCACTTT

size: many
D: TRBD1
J: TRBJ2-7
V: TRBV12-3/TRBV12-4
CDR3: CASSSDRGEDSAYEQYF
DNA: TGTGCCAGCAGTTCCGACAGGGGAGAGGATAGCGCCTACGAGCAGTACTTC

size: -
D: -
J: TRBJ1-4
V: TRBV20-1
CDR3: CSASPGTRGEKLFF
DNA: TGCAGTGCTAGTCCTGGCACCAGGGGTGAAAAACTGTTTTTT

size: -
D: TRBD2
J: TRBJ2-3
V: TRBV10-3
CDR3: CAISLAGNTDTQYF
DNA: TGTGCCATCAGTCTAGCGGGGAACACAGATACGCAGTATTTT

size: few
D: TRBD1
J: TRBJ2-1
V: TRBV20-1
CDR3: CSASRGTEYNEQFF
DNA: TGCAGTGCTAGCAGAGGGACAGAATACAATGAGCAGTTCTTC

size: -
D: -
J: TRBJ1-2
V: TRBV4-1
CDR3: CASSQDRRDDGYTF
DNA: TGCGCCAGCAGCCAAGATCGTCGGGATGATGGCTACACCTTC

size: -
D: TRBD1
J: TRBJ2-7
V: TRBV7-2
CDR3: CASSLMGGQGYEQYF
DNA: TGTGCCAGCAGCTTAATGGGTGGACAGGGCTACGAGCAGTACTTC

size: few
D: -
J: TRBJ2-3
V: TRBV20-1
CDR3: CSARKPAVTDTQYF
DNA: TGCAGTGCTAGGAAGCCAGCGGTCACAGATACGCAGTATTTT

size: -
D: -
J: TRBJ2-5
V: TRBV7-2
CDR3: CASSLTGPRLVLQETQYF
DNA: TGTGCCAGCAGCTTAACGGGGCCCCGACTAGTCTTGCAAGAGACCCAGTACTTC

size: -
D: -
J: TRBJ2-3
V: TRBV7-9
CDR3: CASSPPGTTDTQYF
DNA: TGTGCCAGCAGCCCCCCCGGGACCACAGATACGCAGTATTTT

size: -
D: -
J: TRBJ2-3
V: TRBV20-1
CDR3: CSARDPPGRDTQYF
DNA: TGCAGTGCTAGAGATCCGCCAGGTAGAGATACGCAGTATTTT

size: -
D: TRBD2
J: TRBJ2-7
V: TRBV7-9
CDR3: CASSSTSGIYEQYF
DNA: TGTGCCAGCAGCTCGACTAGCGGGATCTACGAGCAGTACTTC

size: -
D: -
J: TRBJ2-5
V: TRBV6-1
CDR3: CASSEHGAGSTGETQYF
DNA: TGTGCCAGCAGTGAACACGGCGCGGGATCAACAGGGGAGACCCAGTACTTC

size: -
D: -
J: TRBJ2-1
V: TRBV25-1
CDR3: CAVGGGLHEQFF
DNA: TGTGCCGTGGGGGGGGGGCTCCATGAGCAGTTCTTC

size: few
D: TRBD2
J: TRBJ2-1
V: TRBV24-1
CDR3: CATSDDTSGGAYEQFF
DNA: TGTGCCACCAGTGACGATACTAGCGGGGGGGCGTATGAGCAGTTCTTC

size: -
D: -
J: TRBJ1-4
V: TRBV6-5
CDR3: CASTRTAATNEKLFF
DNA: TGTGCCAGCACGCGGACGGCTGCAACTAATGAAAAACTGTTTTTT

size: -
D: -
J: TRBJ2-5
V: TRBV5-1
CDR3: CASSRNDVSMAETQYF
DNA: TGCGCCAGCAGCAGGAACGACGTATCGATGGCGGAGACCCAGTACTTC

size: few
D: TRBD2
J: TRBJ2-7
V: TRBV7-2
CDR3: CASSLERLAGGLYEQYF
DNA: TGTGCCAGCAGCTTAGAAAGGCTAGCGGGGGGATTGTACGAGCAGTACTTC

size: -
D: -
J: TRBJ1-6
V: TRBV7-8
CDR3: CASSIDRTPLHF
DNA: TGTGCCAGCAGCATTGACAGGACACCCCTCCACTTT

size: -
D: -
J: TRBJ2-7
V: TRBV5-6
CDR3: CASSTAGTPISYEQYF
DNA: TGTGCCAGCAGCACCGCCGGGACACCGATATCCTACGAGCAGTACTTC

size: -
D: -
J: TRBJ2-3
V: TRBV27
CDR3: CASSLGAIRDQTSTDTQYF
DNA: TGTGCCAGCAGTTTAGGGGCCATCCGCGATCAAACTAGCACAGATACGCAGTATTTT

size: -
D: -
J: TRBJ1-5
V: TRBV24-1
CDR3: CATSDGTDTNQPQHF
DNA: TGTGCCACCAGTGATGGGACGGACACCAATCAGCCCCAGCATTTT

size: -
D: -
J: TRBJ2-7
V: TRBV13
CDR3: CASSFGQGYHEQYF
DNA: TGTGCCAGCAGCTTTGGGCAGGGGTACCACGAGCAGTACTTC

size: once
D: -
J: TRBJ2-7
V: TRBV4-2
CDR3: CASSQVGSDTYEQYF
DNA: TGTGCCAGCAGCCAAGTCGGCAGCGATACCTACGAGCAGTACTTC

size: -
D: -
J: TRBJ1-2
V: TRBV20-1
CDR3: CSASVGVYGYTF
DNA: TGCAGTGCTAGTGTGGGCGTCTATGGCTACACCTTC

size: -
D: -
J: TRBJ2-1
V: TRBV12-3/TRBV12-4
CDR3: CASTTSIMDEQFF
DNA: TGTGCCAGCACCACCTCAATTATGGATGAGCAGTTCTTC

size: -
D: -
J: TRBJ2-4
V: TRBV6-1
CDR3: CASRQSLQGGEQYF
DNA: TGTGCCAGCAGACAATCGTTACAGGGGGGGGAGCAGTACTTC

size: -
D: -
J: TRBJ2-2
V: TRBV13
CDR3: CASSPIRGSDTGELFF
DNA: TGTGCCAGCAGCCCGATCAGGGGATCGGACACCGGGGAGCTGTTTTTT

size: -
D: TRBD2
J: TRBJ2-5
V: TRBV20-1
CDR3: CSATRLARETQYF
DNA: TGCAGTGCTACGAGACTAGCTAGAGAGACCCAGTACTTC

size: -
D: TRBD1
J: TRBJ1-2
V: TRBV7-2
CDR3: CASSCRDREGGYTF
DNA: TGTGCCAGCAGCTGCCGGGACAGGGAGGGTGGCTACACCTTC

size: -
D: -
J: TRBJ2-1
V: TRBV27
CDR3: CAGSYHHNEQFF
DNA: TGTGCCGGCAGTTACCACCACAATGAGCAGTTCTTC

size: -
D: -
J: TRBJ2-7
V: TRBV10-3
CDR3: CAISEVGRTEEVFIYEQYF
DNA: TGTGCCATCAGTGAGGTGGGGAGGACGGAGGAGGTATTTATTTACGAGCAGTACTTC

size: -
D: -
J: TRBJ2-5
V: TRBV27
CDR3: CASQKGHQETQYF
DNA: TGTGCCAGCCAGAAAGGCCACCAAGAGACCCAGTACTTC